The 8 T cell receptor beta chains below were found in one sample sequenced in a study of blood T cells in healthy people across ages. Through a sample-barcoded 5' primer and a J-beta primer mix, a second PCR was run for about 6 to 11 cycles. MiXCR, run by TCRdb on the 5' RACE reads, gives a single entry per CDR3 protein. Of roughly 560,000 distinct CDR3 sequences listed, around 24% are singletons. The data also belong to a second study, concerning T cells of mothers and their children.

Sample: blood. The receptors were sampled from a boy aged 5-17 years in good health.

The chain couples TRBV29-1 to TRBJ2-1, with TRBD2 identical over 8 bases. Germline V lookup: CDR1 SQVTM, CDR2 ANQGSEA. The CDR3 runs to 17 residues. V trimming: 3 bases; J trimming: 3 bases; junction bases outside the gene matches: 13. The CDR3 region has the DNA TGCAGCGTTGAGGGCGGGGGGACGCAGGTGGGCTACAATGAGCAGTTCTTC. It yields the protein CSVEGGGTQVGYNEQFF.

The rearrangement joins TRBV10-2 to TRBJ2-1, with a tentative D call TRBD2 (6 bases). The CDR3 runs to 14 residues. Germline V gene sequence: CDR1 WSHSY, CDR2 SAAADI. V lost 7 bases and J lost 7, with 17 bases in between. CDR3 in DNA: TGCGCCAGCAAACCTGGGACTCACGGGAATGAGCAGTTCTTC. This translates into CASKPGTHGNEQFF.

The chain links TRBV30 to TRBJ2-5; D ambiguous. The J call is doubtful: the DNA matches TRBJ2-1 better. This CDR3 has 15 amino acids. The germline CDR1 and CDR2 sequences are GTSNPN and SVGIG (reference sequence). The CDR3 spells CAWSTLDSGYNEQFF. CDR3 DNA sequence: TGTGCCTGGAGTACCCTTGACTCAGGCTACAATGAGCAGTTCTTC.

Ten or more counts support this clonotype. J is TRBJ2-3 and V is TRBV7-2; 8 nucleotides match TRBD2. Germline CDR1 is SGHTA and CDR2 is FQGNSA. V lost 2 bases to trimming and J lost 6 bases; unmatched junction nucleotides: 7. The CDR3 consists of 15 residues. The CDR3 DNA reads TGTGCCAGCAGCTTACGGGAGGGCCGGTCCGATACGCAGTATTTT. Protein: CASSLREGRSDTQYF.

This clonotype was seen only a few times. The rearrangement uses TRBV20-1 and TRBJ2-5, with TRBD1 identical over 9 bases. CDR3 length: 13 residues. CDR1 DFQATT and CDR2 SNEGSKA come from the germline V gene (reference sequence). V lost 5 bases and J lost 5; bases outside the gene matches: 6. Here the CDR3 reads CSAPTGGVETQYF. As DNA, the CDR3 is TGCAGTGCTCCGACAGGGGGGGTGGAGACCCAGTACTTC.

This clonotype was counted between two and nine times. This chain joins TRBV24-1 and TRBJ2-5; 7 nucleotides line up with TRBD2. The CDR3 consists of 16 residues. J gave up 0 bases and V 4 bases, and 7 bases lay outside the gene matches. Per germline, CDR1 KGHDR and CDR2 SFDVKD. The CDR3 DNA follows: TGTGCCACCAGTGAACCCGGGACTACCCACCAAGAGACCCAGTACTTC. Translating it yields CATSEPGTTHQETQYF.

The rearrangement uses TRBV2 and TRBJ2-7, with 7 positions matching TRBD1. The germline V gene encodes CDR1 SNHLY and CDR2 FYNNEI. The ends lost 6 bases at V and 3 bases at J; junction bases unmatched: 11. The CDR3 is 15 residues long. The CDR3 is CASSASLGQFYEQYF. The CDR3 bases are TGTGCCAGCAGCGCCTCCCTGGGACAGTTCTACGAGCAGTACTTC.

This chain uses TRBV9 with TRBJ2-7, with 11 bases fitting TRBD1. Germline V gene sequence: CDR1 SGDLS, CDR2 YYNGEE. The CDR3 has 16 amino acids. The V segment lost 3 bases and the J segment 5 bases; nucleotides outside the gene matches: 10. CDR3 DNA sequence: TGTGCCAGCAGCGCTAGGACAGGGGGCGGGCGAGACGAGCAGTACTTC. This gives the protein CASSARTGGGRDEQYF.